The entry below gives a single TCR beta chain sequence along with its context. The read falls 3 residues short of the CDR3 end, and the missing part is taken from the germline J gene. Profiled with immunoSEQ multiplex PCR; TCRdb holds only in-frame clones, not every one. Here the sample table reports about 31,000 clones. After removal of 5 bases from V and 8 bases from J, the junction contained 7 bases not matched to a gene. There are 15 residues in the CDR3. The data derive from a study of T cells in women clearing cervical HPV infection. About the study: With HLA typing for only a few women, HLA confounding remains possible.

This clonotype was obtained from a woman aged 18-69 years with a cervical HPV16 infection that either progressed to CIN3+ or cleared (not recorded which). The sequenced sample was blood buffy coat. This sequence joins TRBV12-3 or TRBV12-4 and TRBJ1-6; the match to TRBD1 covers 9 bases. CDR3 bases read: TGTGCCAGCAGTAGACAGGGGGATCTTCATTCACCC. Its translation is CASSRQGDLHSP. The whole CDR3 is CASSRQGDLHSPLHF.